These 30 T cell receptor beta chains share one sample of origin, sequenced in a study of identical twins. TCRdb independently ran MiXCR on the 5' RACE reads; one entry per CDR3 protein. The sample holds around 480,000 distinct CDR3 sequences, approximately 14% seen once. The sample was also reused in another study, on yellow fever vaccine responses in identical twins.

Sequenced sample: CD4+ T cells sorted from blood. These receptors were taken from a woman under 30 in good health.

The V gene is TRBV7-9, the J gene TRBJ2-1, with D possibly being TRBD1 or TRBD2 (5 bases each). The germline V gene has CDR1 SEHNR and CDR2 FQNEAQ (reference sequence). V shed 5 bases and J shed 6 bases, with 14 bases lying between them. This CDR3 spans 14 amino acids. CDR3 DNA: TGTGCCAGCAGCCCAGGGACCCCTGGCAATGAGCAGTTCTTC. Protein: CASSPGTPGNEQFF.

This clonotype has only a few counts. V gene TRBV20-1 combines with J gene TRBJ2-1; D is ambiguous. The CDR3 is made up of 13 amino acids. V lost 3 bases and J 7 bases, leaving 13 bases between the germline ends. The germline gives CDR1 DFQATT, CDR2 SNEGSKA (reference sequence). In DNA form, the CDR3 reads TGCAGTGCTAGTAGGCCCGGCCTAAATGAGCAGTTCTTC. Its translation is CSASRPGLNEQFF.

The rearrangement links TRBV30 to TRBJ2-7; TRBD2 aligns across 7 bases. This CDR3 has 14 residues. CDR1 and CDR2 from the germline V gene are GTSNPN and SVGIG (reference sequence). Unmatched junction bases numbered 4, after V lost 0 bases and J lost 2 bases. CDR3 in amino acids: CAWSVRLAAYEQYF. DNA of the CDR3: TGTGCCTGGAGTGTACGACTAGCCGCCTACGAGCAGTACTTC.

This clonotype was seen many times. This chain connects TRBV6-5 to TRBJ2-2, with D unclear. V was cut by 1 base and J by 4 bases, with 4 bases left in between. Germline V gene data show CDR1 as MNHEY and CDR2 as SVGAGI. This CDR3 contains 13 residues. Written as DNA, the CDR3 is TGTGCCAGCAGTTACTTGGTCACCGGGGAGCTGTTTTTT. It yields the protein CASSYLVTGELFF.

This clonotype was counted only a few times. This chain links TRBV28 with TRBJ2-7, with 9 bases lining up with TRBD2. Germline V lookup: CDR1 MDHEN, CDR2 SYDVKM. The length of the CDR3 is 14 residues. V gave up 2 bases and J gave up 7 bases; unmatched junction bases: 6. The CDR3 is CASSLGTSQEEQYF. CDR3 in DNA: TGTGCCAGCAGTTTAGGGACTAGCCAAGAGGAGCAGTACTTC. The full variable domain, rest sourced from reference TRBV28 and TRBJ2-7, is DVKVTQSSRYLVKRTGEKVFLECVQDMDHENMFWYRQDPGLGLRLIYFSYDVKMKEKGDIPEGYSVSREKKERFSLILESASTNQTSMYLCASSLGTSQEEQYFGPGTRLTVT.

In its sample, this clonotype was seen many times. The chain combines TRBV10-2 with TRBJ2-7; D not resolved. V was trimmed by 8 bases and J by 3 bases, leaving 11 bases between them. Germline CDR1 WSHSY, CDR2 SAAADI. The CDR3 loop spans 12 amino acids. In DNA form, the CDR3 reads TGCGCCAGCGGTCAAGGCTACTACGAGCAGTACTTC. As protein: CASGQGYYEQYF.

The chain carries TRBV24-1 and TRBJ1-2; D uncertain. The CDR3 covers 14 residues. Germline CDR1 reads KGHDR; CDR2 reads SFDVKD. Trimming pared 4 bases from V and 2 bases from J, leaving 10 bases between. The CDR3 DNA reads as TGTGCCACCAGTGAACCTGACAAGAACTATGGCTACACCTTC. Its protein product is CATSEPDKNYGYTF.

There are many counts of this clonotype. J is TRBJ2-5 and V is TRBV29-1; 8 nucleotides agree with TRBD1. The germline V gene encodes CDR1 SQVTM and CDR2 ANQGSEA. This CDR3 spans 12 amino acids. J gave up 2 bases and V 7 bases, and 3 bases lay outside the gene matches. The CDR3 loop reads CSARQGQETQYF. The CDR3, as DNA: TGCAGCGCTAGACAGGGGCAAGAGACCCAGTACTTC.

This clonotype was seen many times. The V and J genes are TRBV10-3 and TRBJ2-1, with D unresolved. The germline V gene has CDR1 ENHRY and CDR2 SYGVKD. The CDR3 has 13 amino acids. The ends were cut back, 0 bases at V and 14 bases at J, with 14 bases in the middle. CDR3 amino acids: CAISESFGAPEFF. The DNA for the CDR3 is TGTGCCATCAGTGAGTCCTTTGGCGCTCCGGAGTTCTTC.

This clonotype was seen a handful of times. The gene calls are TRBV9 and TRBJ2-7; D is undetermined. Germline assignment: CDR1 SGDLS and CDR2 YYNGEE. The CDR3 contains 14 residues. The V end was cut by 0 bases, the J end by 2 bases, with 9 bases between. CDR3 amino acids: CASSVEAAAYEQYF. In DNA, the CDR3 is TGTGCCAGCAGCGTAGAGGCAGCTGCCTACGAGCAGTACTTC.

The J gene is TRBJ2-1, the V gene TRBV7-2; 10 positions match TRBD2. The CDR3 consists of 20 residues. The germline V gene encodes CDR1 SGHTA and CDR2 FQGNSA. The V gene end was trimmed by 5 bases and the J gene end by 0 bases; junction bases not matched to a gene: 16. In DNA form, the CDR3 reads TGTGCCAGCAGCCTATCGAGTAGCGGGGGGTCCCGGAGCTCCTACAATGAGCAGTTCTTC. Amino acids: CASSLSSSGGSRSSYNEQFF. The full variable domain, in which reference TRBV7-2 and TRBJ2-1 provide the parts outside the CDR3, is GAGVSQSPSNKVTEKGKDVELRCDPISGHTALYWYRQSLGQGLEFLIYFQGNSAPDKSGLPSDRFSAERTGGSVSTLTIQRTQQEDSAVYLCASSLSSSGGSRSSYNEQFFGPGTRLTVL.

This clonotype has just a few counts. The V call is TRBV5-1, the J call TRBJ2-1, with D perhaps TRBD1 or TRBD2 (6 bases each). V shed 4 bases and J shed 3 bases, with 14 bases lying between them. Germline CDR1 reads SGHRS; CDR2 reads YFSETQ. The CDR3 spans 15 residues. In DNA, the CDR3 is TGCGCCAGCAGCAACGCGGGACACCTCTACAATGAGCAGTTCTTC. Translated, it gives CASSNAGHLYNEQFF. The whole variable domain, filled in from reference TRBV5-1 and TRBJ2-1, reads KAGVTQTPRYLIKTRGQQVTLSCSPISGHRSVSWYQQTPGQGLQFLFEYFSETQRNKGNFPGRFSGRQFSNSRSEMNVSTLELGDSALYLCASSNAGHLYNEQFFGPGTRLTVL.

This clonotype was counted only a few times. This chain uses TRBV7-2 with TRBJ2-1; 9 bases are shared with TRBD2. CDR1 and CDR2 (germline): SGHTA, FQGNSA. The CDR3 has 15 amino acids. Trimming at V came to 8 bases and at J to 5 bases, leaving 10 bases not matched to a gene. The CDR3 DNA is TGTGCCAGCCGACTTAGCGGGGGCCCGCACAATGAGCAGTTCTTC. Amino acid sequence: CASRLSGGPHNEQFF.

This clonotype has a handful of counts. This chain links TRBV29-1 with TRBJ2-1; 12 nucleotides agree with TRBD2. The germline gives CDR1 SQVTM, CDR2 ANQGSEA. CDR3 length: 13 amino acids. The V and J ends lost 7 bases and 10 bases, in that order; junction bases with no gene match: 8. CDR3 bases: TGCAGCGCAACTCCCCTAGCGGGAGGGGAGCAGTTCTTC. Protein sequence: CSATPLAGGEQFF.

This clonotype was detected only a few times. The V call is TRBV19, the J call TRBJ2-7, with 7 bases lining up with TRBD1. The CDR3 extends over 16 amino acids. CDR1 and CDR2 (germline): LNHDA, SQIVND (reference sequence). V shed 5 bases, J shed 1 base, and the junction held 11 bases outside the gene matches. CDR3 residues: CASSAWYDRVSYEQYF. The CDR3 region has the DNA TGTGCCAGTAGTGCCTGGTATGACAGGGTTTCCTACGAGCAGTACTTC.

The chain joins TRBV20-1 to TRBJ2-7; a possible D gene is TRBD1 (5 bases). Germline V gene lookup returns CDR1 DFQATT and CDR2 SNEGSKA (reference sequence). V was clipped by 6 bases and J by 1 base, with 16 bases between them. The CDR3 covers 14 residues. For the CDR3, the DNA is TGCAGTGCACGGATTAGGGGCCATTCCTACGAGCAGTACTTC. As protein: CSARIRGHSYEQYF.

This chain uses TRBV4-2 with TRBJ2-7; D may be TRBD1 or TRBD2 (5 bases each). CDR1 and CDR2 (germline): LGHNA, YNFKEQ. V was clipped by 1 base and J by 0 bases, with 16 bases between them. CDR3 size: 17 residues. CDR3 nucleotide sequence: TGTGCCAGCAGCCAAGGTACGAGGGGACCCCTCTCCTACGAGCAGTACTTC. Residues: CASSQGTRGPLSYEQYF.

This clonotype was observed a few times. The CDR3 reads CASSKRLAGQETQYF. For the CDR3, the DNA is TGTGCCAGCAGCAAAAGACTAGCGGGCCAAGAGACCCAGTACTTC. The V and J genes are TRBV21-1 and TRBJ2-5; the DNA was not compared with TRBD2, the D call given in the table. TRBV21-1 is annotated as a pseudogene. The CDR3 has 15 amino acids.

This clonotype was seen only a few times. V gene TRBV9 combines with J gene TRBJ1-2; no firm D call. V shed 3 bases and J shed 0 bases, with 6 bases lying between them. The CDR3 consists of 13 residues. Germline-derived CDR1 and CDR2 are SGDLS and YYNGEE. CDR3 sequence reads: CASSAQANYGYTF. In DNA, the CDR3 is TGTGCCAGCAGCGCCCAGGCTAACTATGGCTACACCTTC.

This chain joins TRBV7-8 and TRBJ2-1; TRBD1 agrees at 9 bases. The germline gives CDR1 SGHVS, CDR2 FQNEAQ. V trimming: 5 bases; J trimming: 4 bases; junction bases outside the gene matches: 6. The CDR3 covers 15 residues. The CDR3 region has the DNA TGTGCCAGCAGCCTCCGGACAGGGGCGTACAATGAGCAGTTCTTC. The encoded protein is CASSLRTGAYNEQFF.

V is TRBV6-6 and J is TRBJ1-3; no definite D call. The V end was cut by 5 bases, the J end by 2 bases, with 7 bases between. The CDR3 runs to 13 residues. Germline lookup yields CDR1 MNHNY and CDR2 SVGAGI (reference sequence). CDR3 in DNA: TGTGCCAGCAGTCCCCTCACTGGAAACACCATATATTTT. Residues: CASSPLTGNTIYF.

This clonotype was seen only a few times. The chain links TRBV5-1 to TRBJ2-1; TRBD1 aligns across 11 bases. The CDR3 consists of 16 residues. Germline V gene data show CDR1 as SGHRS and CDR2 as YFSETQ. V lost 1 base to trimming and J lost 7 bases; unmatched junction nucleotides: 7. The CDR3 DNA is TGCGCCAGCAGCTTGTCAGGACAGGGGGCGAGGAATGAGCAGTTCTTC. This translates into CASSLSGQGARNEQFF.

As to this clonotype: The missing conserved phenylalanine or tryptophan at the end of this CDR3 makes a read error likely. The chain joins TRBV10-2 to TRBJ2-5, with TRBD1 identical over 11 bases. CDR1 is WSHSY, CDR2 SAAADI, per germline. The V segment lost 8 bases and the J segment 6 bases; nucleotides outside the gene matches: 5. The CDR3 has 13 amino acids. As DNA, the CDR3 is TGCGCCAGCCGGGACAGGGGGTATCAGACCCAGTACTCC. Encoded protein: CASRDRGYQTQYS.

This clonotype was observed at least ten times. CDR3 nucleotides: TGTGCCAGCAGCCCCCGGACAGGGAGCTCCTACGAGCAGTACTTC. Translated, it gives CASSPRTGSSYEQYF. This chain connects TRBV18 to TRBJ2-7, with 8 bases that match TRBD1. This CDR3 is built from 15 residues. The V segment lost 8 bases and the J segment 0 bases; nucleotides outside the gene matches: 9. The germline V gene has CDR1 KGHSH and CDR2 LQKENI.

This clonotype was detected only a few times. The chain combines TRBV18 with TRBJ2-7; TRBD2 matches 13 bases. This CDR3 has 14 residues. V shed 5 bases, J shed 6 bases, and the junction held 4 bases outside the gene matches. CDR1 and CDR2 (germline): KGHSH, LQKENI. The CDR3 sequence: CASSFRTSGGEQYF. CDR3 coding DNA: TGTGCCAGCTCATTCCGGACTAGCGGGGGCGAGCAGTACTTC.

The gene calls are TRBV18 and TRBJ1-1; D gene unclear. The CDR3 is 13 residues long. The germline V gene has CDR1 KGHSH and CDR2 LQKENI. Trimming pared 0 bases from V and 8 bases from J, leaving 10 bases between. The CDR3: CASSPPMTSEAFF. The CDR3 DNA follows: TGTGCCAGCTCACCACCAATGACTTCAGAAGCTTTCTTT.

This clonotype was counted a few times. The CDR3, as DNA: TGCGCCAGCAGCCAAGAGCCGGGGAGAACTGAAGCTTTCTTT. It specifies CASSQEPGRTEAFF. The chain joins TRBV4-3 to TRBJ1-1; no reliable D call. Between the trimmed V and J ends, which lost 0 bases and 5 bases, there was a span of 10 bases. Germline V gives CDR1 LGHNA, CDR2 YSLEER. The length of the CDR3 is 14 residues.

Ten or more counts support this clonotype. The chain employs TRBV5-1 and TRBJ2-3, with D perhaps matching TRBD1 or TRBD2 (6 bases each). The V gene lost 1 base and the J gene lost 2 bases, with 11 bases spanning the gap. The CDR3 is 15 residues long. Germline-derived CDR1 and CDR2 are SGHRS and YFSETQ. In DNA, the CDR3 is TGCGCCAGCAGCTTGCCGGGGGCCCACACAGATACGCAGTATTTT. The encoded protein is CASSLPGAHTDTQYF.

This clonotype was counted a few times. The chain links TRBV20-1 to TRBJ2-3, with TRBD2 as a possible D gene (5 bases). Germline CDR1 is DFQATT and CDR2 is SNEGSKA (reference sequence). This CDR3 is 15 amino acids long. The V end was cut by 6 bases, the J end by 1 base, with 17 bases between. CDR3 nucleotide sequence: TGCAGTGCCGGTAGCTGGGGAGTGGGCACAGATACGCAGTATTTT. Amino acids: CSAGSWGVGTDTQYF.

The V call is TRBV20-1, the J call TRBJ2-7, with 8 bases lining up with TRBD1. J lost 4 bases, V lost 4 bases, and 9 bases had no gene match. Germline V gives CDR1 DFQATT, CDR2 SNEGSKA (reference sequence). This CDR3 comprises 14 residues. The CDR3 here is CSATIRQGRYEQYF. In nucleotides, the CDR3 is TGCAGTGCTACTATCCGACAGGGGAGATACGAGCAGTACTTC.